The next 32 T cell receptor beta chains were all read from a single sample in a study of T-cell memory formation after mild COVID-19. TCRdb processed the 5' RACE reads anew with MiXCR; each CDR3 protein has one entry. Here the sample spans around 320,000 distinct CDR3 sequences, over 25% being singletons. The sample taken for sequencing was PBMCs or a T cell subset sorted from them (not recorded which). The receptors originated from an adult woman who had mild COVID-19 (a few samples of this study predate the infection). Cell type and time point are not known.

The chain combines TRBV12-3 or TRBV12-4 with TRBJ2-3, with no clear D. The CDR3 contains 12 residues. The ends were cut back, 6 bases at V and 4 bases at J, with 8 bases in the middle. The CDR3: CASSGSPDTQYF. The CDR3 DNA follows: TGTGCCAGCAGCGGCAGCCCAGATACGCAGTATTTT.

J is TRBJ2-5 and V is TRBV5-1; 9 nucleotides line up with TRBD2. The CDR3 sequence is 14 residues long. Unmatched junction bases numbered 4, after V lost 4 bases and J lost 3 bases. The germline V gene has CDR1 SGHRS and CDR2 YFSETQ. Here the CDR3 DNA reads TGCGCCAGCAGCCCGGAGCGGGGGGAAGAGACCCAGTACTTC. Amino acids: CASSPERGEETQYF.

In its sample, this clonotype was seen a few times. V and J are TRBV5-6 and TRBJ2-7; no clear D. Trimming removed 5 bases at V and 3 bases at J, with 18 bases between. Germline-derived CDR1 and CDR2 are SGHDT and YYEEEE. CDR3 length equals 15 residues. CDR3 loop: CASSPYTVRDYEQYF. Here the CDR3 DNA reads TGTGCCAGCAGTCCCTATACAGTACGAGACTACGAGCAGTACTTC.

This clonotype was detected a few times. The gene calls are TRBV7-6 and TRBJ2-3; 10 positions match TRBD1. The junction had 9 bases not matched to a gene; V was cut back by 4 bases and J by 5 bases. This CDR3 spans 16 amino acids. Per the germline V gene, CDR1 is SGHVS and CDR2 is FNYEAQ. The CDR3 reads CASSSWTGGEEDTQYF. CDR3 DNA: TGTGCCAGCAGCTCCTGGACAGGGGGGGAAGAAGATACGCAGTATTTT.

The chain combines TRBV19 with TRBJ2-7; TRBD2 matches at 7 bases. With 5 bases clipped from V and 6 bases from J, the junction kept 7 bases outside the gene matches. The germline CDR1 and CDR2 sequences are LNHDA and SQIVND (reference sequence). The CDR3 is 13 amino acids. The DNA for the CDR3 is TGTGCCAGTAGTCCCCGAGGGAGGGGCGAGCAGTACTTC. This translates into CASSPRGRGEQYF.

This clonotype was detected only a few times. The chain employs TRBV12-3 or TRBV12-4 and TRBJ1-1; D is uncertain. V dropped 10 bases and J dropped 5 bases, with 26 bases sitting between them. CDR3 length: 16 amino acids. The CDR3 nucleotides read TGTGCCACCCGCCTAGTGGCGGGTATCTCGGGAACTGAAGCTTTCTTT. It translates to CATRLVAGISGTEAFF.

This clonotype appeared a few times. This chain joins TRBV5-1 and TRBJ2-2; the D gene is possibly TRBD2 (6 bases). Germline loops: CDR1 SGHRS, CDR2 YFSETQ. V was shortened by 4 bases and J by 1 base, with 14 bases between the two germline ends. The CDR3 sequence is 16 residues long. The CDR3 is CASSTGEAMNTGELFF. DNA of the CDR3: TGCGCCAGCAGCACGGGGGAGGCGATGAACACCGGGGAGCTGTTTTTT.

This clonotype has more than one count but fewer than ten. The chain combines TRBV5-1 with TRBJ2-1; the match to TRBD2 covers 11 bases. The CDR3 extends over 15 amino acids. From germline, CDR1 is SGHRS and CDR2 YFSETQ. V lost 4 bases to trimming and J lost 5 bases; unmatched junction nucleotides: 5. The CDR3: CASSPPTSGNNEQFF. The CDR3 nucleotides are TGCGCCAGCAGCCCACCGACTAGCGGGAACAATGAGCAGTTCTTC.

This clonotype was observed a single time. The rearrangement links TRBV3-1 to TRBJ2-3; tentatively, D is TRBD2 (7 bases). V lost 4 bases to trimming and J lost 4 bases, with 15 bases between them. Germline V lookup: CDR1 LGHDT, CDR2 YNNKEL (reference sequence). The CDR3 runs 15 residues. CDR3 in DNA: TGTGCCAGCAGCCGGGGGGGGCATGTCGCAGATACGCAGTATTTT. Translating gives CASSRGGHVADTQYF.

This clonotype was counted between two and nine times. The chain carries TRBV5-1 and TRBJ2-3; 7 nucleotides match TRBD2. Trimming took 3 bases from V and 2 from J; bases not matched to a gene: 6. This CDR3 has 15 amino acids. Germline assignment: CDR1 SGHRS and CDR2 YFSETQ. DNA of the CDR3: TGCGCCAGCAGCTCGGAGGGGAGGGCCACAGATACGCAGTATTTT. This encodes CASSSEGRATDTQYF. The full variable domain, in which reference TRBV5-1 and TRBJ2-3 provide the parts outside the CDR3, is KAGVTQTPRYLIKTRGQQVTLSCSPISGHRSVSWYQQTPGQGLQFLFEYFSETQRNKGNFPGRFSGRQFSNSRSEMNVSTLELGDSALYLCASSSEGRATDTQYFGPGTRLTVL.

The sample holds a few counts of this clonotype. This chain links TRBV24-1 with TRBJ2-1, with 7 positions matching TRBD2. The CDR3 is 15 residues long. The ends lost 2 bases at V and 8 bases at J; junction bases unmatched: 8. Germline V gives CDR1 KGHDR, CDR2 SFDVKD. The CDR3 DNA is TGTGCCACCAGTGATTCCGGGACTATGAGGTATGAGCAGTTCTTC. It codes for CATSDSGTMRYEQFF.

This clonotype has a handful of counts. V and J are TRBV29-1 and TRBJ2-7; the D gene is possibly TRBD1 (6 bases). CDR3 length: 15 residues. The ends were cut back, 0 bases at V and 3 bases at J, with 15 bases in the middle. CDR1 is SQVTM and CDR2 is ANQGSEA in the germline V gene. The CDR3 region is CSVEDGGLRGYEQYF. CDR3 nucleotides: TGCAGCGTTGAAGATGGGGGCCTTAGGGGCTACGAGCAGTACTTC.

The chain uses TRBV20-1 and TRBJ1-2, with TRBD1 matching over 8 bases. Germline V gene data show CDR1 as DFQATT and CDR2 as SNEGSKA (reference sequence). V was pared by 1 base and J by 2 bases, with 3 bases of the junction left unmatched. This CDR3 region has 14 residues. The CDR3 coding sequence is TGCAGTGCTAGAGTCGGGACAGGCAACTATGGCTACACCTTC. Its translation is CSARVGTGNYGYTF.

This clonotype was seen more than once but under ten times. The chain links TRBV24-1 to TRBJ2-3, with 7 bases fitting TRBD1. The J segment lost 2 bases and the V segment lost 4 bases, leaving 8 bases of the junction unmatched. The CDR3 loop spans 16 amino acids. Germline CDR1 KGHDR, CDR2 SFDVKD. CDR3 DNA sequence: TGTGCCACCAGTGAGTATTTCGGGACAGTCACAGATACGCAGTATTTT. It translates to CATSEYFGTVTDTQYF.

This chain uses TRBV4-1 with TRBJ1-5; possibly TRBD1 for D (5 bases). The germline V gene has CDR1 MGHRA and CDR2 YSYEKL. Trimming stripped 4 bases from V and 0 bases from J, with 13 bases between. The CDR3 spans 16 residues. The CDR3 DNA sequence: TGCGCCAGCAGCCCGGGACGGGGGTATAGCAATCAGCCCCAGCATTTT. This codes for CASSPGRGYSNQPQHF.

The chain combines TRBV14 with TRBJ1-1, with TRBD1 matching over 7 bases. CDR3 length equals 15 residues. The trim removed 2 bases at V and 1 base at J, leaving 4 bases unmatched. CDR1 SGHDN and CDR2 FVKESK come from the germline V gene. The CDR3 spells CASSQLTGQNTEAFF. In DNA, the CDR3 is TGTGCCAGCAGCCAACTGACAGGGCAGAACACTGAAGCTTTCTTT.

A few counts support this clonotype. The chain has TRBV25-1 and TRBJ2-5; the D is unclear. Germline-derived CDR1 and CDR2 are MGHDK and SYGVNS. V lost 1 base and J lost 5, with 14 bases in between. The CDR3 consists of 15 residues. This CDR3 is CASSESWTPGETQYF. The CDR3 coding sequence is TGTGCCAGCAGTGAATCTTGGACCCCCGGCGAGACCCAGTACTTC. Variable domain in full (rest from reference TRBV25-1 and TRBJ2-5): EADIYQTPRYLVIGTGKKITLECSQTMGHDKMYWYQQDPGMELHLIHYSYGVNSTEKGDLSSESTVSRIRTEHFPLTLESARPSHTSQYLCASSESWTPGETQYFGPGTRLLVL.

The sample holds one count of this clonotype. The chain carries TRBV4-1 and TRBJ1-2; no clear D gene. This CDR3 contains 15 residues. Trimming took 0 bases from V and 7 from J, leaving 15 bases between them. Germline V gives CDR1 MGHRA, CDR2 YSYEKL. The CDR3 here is CASSQERVDRVGYTF. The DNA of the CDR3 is TGCGCCAGCAGCCAAGAGCGTGTAGACCGCGTTGGCTACACCTTC.

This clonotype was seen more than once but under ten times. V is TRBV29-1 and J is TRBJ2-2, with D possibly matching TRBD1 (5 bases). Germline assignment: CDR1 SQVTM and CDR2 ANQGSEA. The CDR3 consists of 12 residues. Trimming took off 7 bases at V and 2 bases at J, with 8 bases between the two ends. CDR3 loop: CSGQTNTGELFF. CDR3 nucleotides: TGCAGCGGACAGACAAACACCGGGGAGCTGTTTTTT.

In DNA form, the CDR3 reads TGCGCCAGCAGCTTTGATCCGGGGTGGAGGACTGAAGCTTTCTTT. It encodes CASSFDPGWRTEAFF. The chain couples TRBV5-1 to TRBJ1-1; no firm D call. The ends were cut back, 2 bases at V and 5 bases at J, with 16 bases in the middle. The germline V gene has CDR1 SGHRS and CDR2 YFSETQ. The CDR3 length is 15 residues.

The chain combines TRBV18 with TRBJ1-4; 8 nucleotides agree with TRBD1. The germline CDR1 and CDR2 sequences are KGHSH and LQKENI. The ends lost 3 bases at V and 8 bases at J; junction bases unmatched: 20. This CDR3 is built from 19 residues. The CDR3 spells CASSPFNGQGQGVSEKLFF. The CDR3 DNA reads TGTGCCAGCTCACCCTTCAATGGACAGGGCCAAGGAGTTTCCGAAAAACTGTTTTTT. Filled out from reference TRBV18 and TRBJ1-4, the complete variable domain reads NAGVMQNPRHLVRRRGQEARLRCSPMKGHSHVYWYRQLPEEGLKFMVYLQKENIIDESGMPKERFSAEFPKEGPSILRIQQVVRGDSAAYFCASSPFNGQGQGVSEKLFFGSGTQLSVL.

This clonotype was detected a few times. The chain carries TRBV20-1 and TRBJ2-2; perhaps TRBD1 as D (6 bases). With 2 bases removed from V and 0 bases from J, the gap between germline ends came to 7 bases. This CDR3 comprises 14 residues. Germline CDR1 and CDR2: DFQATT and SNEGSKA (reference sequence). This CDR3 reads CSARNRANTGELFF. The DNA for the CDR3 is TGCAGTGCTAGAAACAGGGCGAACACCGGGGAGCTGTTTTTT.

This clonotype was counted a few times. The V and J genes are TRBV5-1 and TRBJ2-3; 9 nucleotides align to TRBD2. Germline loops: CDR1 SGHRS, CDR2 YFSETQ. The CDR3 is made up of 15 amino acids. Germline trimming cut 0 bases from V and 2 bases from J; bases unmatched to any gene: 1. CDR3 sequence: CASSLERGVTDTQYF. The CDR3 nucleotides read TGCGCCAGCAGCTTGGAGCGGGGGGTCACAGATACGCAGTATTTT.

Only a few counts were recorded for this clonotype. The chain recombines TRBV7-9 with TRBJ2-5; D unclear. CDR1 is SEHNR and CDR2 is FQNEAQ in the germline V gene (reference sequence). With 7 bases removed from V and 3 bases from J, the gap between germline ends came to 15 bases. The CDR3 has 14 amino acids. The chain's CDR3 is CASTPHRAKETQYF. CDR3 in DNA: TGTGCCAGCACCCCTCATCGGGCAAAAGAGACCCAGTACTTC.

CDR3 nucleotide sequence: TGCGCCAGCAGCCACGGTCCCTACGAGCAGTACTTC. It specifies CASSHGPYEQYF. V and J are TRBV4-1 and TRBJ2-7; no firm D call. The CDR3 extends over 12 amino acids. Looked up from germline, CDR1 is MGHRA and CDR2 is YSYEKL. V dropped 3 bases and J dropped 2 bases, with 5 bases sitting between them.

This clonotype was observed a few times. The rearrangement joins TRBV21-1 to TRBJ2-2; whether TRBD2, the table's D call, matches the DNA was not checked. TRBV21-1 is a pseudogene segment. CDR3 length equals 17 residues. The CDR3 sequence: CASIITERREDTGELFF. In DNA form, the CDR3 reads TGTGCCAGCATCATTACCGAGAGGCGGGAGGACACCGGGGAGCTGTTTTTT.

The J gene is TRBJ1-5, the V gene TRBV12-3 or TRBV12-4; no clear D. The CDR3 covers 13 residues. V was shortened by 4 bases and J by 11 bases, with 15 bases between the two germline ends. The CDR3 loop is CASSWAMEEAQHF. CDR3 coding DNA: TGTGCCAGCAGTTGGGCGATGGAGGAGGCCCAGCATTTT.

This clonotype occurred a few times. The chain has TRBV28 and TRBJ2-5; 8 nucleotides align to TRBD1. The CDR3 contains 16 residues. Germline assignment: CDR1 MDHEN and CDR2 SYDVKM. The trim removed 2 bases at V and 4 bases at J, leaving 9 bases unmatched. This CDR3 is CASSLGGTGGRETQYF. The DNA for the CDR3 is TGTGCCAGCAGTTTAGGCGGGACAGGAGGTCGAGAGACCCAGTACTTC.

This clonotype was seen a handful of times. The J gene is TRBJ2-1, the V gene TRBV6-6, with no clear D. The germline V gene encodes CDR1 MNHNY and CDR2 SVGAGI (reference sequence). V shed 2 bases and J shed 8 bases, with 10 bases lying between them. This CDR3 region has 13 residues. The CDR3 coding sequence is TGTGCCAGCAGTTACGCATCAGGCTATGAGCAGTTCTTC. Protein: CASSYASGYEQFF.

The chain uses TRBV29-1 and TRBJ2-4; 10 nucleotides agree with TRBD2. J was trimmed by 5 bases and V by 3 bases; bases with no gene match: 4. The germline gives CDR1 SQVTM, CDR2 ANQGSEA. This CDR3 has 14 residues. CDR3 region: CSVEGLAGENIQYF. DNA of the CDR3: TGCAGCGTTGAGGGCCTAGCGGGAGAAAACATTCAGTACTTC.

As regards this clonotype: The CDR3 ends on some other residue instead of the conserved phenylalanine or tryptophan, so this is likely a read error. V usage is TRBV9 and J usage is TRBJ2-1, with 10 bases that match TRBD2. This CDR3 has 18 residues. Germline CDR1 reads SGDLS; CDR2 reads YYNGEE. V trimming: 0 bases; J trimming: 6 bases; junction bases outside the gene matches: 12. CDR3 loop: CASSVGSTSGLLGNEQFL. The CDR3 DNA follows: TGTGCCAGCAGCGTAGGATCGACTAGCGGGTTGTTGGGCAATGAGCAGTTCTTA.

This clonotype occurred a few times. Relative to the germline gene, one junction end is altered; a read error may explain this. CDR3 amino acids: CASSPAGLQYF. As DNA, the CDR3 is TGTGCCAGCAGCCCAGCGGGACTTCAATACTTC. J is TRBJ2-4 and V is TRBV3-1; TRBD2 matches at 7 bases. CDR3 length: 11 residues. Germline CDR1 and CDR2: LGHDT and YNNKEL (reference sequence).